Below are 11 T cell receptor beta chains sequenced from a single sample in a study of control samples from healthy donors and cancer patients. The protocol was immunoSEQ multiplex PCR, while the TCRdb copy is restricted to in-frame clones and leaves out a portion. The sample includes roughly 120,000 clones, around nine tenths of them seen just once. Specimen: blood. Source of these receptors: a woman between 45 and 60 years old in good health.

This clone has ten or more counts. The rearrangement links TRBV5-5 to TRBJ1-5; tentatively, D is TRBD1 (5 bases). The V end lost 0 bases, the J end lost 3 bases, and 7 bases lay between the germline ends. The germline V gene encodes CDR1 SGHKS and CDR2 YYEKEE (reference sequence). The CDR3 runs to 14 residues. The CDR3 protein is CASSLETVNQPQHF. Here the CDR3 DNA reads TGTGCCAGCAGCTTGGAGACAGTCAATCAGCCCCAGCATTTT.

The chain recombines TRBV14 with TRBJ1-1; D might be TRBD1 (6 bases). This CDR3 spans 12 amino acids. Germline V CDR1 and CDR2: SGHDN, FVKESK. V dropped 10 bases and J dropped 11 bases, with 20 bases sitting between them. The CDR3 DNA follows: TGTGCCACTTCTCGACAGGCGCGAGATGCTTTCTTT. Protein product: CATSRQARDAFF. Full variable domain (remainder filled in from reference TRBV14 and TRBJ1-1): EAGVTQFPSHSVIEKGQTVTLRCDPISGHDNLYWYRRVMGKEIKFLLHFVKESKQDESGMPNNRFLAERTGGTYSTLKVQPAELEDSGVYFCATSRQARDAFFGQGTRLTVV.

This sequence joins TRBV18 and TRBJ2-3; 7 nucleotides agree with TRBD2. In germline, CDR1 is KGHSH, CDR2 LQKENI. The CDR3 sequence is 14 residues long. The trim removed 3 bases at V and 0 bases at J, leaving 0 bases unmatched. In nucleotides, the CDR3 is TGTGCCAGCTCACCTAGCGGGAGCACAGATACGCAGTATTTT. Translated, it gives CASSPSGSTDTQYF.

This chain's CDR3 is CASSRFSGGTDTQYF. For the CDR3, the DNA is TGCGCCAGCAGCCGTTTTAGCGGGGGCACAGATACGCAGTATTTT. This chain uses TRBV4-1 with TRBJ2-3; 8 nucleotides agree with TRBD2. Germline V CDR1 and CDR2: MGHRA, YSYEKL. The V gene end was trimmed by 4 bases and the J gene end by 1 base; junction bases not matched to a gene: 4. The CDR3 loop spans 15 amino acids.

This chain joins TRBV18 and TRBJ2-3; the D is unclear. V lost 3 bases to trimming and J lost 6 bases, with 10 bases between them. CDR3 length equals 13 residues. Germline CDR1 reads KGHSH; CDR2 reads LQKENI. CDR3: CASSPNSKDTQYF. The CDR3 region has the DNA TGTGCCAGCTCACCCAACTCAAAGGATACGCAGTATTTT.

This chain connects TRBV7-3 to TRBJ2-3; no clear D gene. Trimming stripped 5 bases from V and 0 bases from J, with 9 bases between. Germline CDR1 is SGHTA and CDR2 is FQGTGA. The length of the CDR3 is 14 residues. CDR3 sequence (DNA): TGTGCCAGCAGCCCGGGCCGTAGCACAGATACGCAGTATTTT. Encoded protein: CASSPGRSTDTQYF.

Comment on this clone: At one end the junction does not follow the germline gene, possibly because of a read error. The sample carries other DNA sequences with the same CDR3. The chain links TRBV7-8 to TRBJ1-6, with D unclear. This CDR3 comprises 14 residues. From germline, CDR1 is SGHVS and CDR2 FQNEAQ. The CDR3 bases are TGTGCCAGCAGCGCGGACTGGCTCAATTCGCCCCTCCACTTT. Translated, it gives CASSADWLNSPLHF.

For the CDR3, the DNA is TGTGCCAGCTCACCTCTGGGACTAGCGGGAAGGACAGATACGCAGTATTTT. As protein: CASSPLGLAGRTDTQYF. The V call is TRBV18, the J call TRBJ2-3; 13 bases match TRBD2. The V gene end was trimmed by 3 bases and the J gene end by 3 bases; junction bases not matched to a gene: 6. The CDR3 consists of 17 residues. Germline V lookup: CDR1 KGHSH, CDR2 LQKENI.

The chain is built from TRBV4-3 and TRBJ2-2; no clear D. The V gene's germline CDR1 is LGHNA and CDR2 YSLEER. This CDR3 is built from 15 residues. V was cut by 0 bases and J by 8 bases, with 13 bases left in between. Here the CDR3 DNA reads TGCGCCAGCAGCCAAGATCGGGTTGTTTGGGGGGAGCTGTTTTTT. This codes for CASSQDRVVWGELFF.

The chain carries TRBV19 and TRBJ2-6; D unresolved. V was cut by 0 bases and J by 10 bases, with 7 bases left in between. The CDR3 consists of 13 residues. Germline CDR1 is LNHDA and CDR2 is SQIVND (reference sequence). The CDR3 loop reads CASSIDHGNVLTF. The CDR3 coding sequence is TGTGCCAGTAGTATAGATCACGGGAACGTCCTGACTTTC.

The V and J genes are TRBV18 and TRBJ1-4, with a weak D call TRBD1 (5 bases). Trimming left V 4 bases short and J 8 bases short, with 11 bases between. The germline V gene encodes CDR1 KGHSH and CDR2 LQKENI. This CDR3 is built from 13 residues. CDR3 loop: CASSRTEGEKLFF. In DNA, the CDR3 is TGTGCCAGCTCACGGACGGAGGGGGAAAAACTGTTTTTT.